The rows below give T cell receptor beta chains drawn from one sample of a study of T-cell memory formation after mild COVID-19. TCRdb processed the 5' RACE reads anew with MiXCR; each CDR3 protein has one entry. The data contain 280,000 or so distinct CDR3 sequences, 8% to 9% of them singletons. Material: PBMCs or a T cell subset sorted from them (not recorded which). Source of these receptors: a man younger than 35 who had mild COVID-19 (a few samples of this study predate the infection). Cell type and time point are not known. Both conserved end residues are trimmed from each CDR3. Part of the rows lack a size; the others show once, few, many or a class for expanded clones.

clone_size j_call v_call cdr3_aa
- TRBJ1-6 TRBV7-9 ASTLGSTDSPLH
many TRBJ2-1 TRBV5-1 ASSLVGSLNEQF
- TRBJ2-4 TRBV4-1 ASRPRDLSKNIQY
- TRBJ1-1 TRBV6-2/TRBV6-3 ASSSQSYTEDF
few TRBJ2-3 TRBV2 ASSQGGLTDTQY
- TRBJ2-2 TRBV9 ASSPHVGGAGELF
- TRBJ2-4 TRBV18 ASSPSDWGAKNIQY
few TRBJ2-3 TRBV9 ASSVAADPGADTQY
- TRBJ1-3 TRBV5-6 ASSLPGGGRNTIY
once TRBJ1-2 TRBV12-3/TRBV12-4 ASSFKGSNYGYT
few TRBJ1-6 TRBV9 ASSVGNLPVESPLH
few TRBJ2-3 TRBV5-1 ASSLGQYSTDTQY
- TRBJ1-5 TRBV2 ASHRADGGPQH
- TRBJ2-1 TRBV6-2/TRBV6-3 ASSYRVNEQF
- TRBJ1-1 TRBV2 ASSLRPEAF
many TRBJ2-6 TRBV19 ASSNWERSSGANVLT
- TRBJ2-3 TRBV4-2 ASSPREDTQY
- TRBJ2-1 TRBV5-6 ASSLGDRENEQF